The clone carrying this TCR beta chain has only one observation. Its antigen remains unidentified. A much larger clone lies a single base off, so this may be a read error. The V gene's germline CDR1 is SGHRS and CDR2 YFSETQ. The CDR3 runs 13 residues. Constant-region reverse primers amplified full-length variable regions, followed by semi-nested Nested Universal Primer A PCR. TCRdb re-called the 5' RACE reads through MiXCR, storing one row per CDR3 protein. Of about 54,000 distinct CDR3 sequences listed, roughly 17% are singletons. Findings of the study overall: Tumor-infiltrating Treg TCR alpha and beta sequences overlapped most with tumor naive CD4+ T cells, then blood naive. Larger-cohort validation covered only one TCR beta V-J rearrangement.

V is TRBV5-1 and J is TRBJ2-5, with TRBD1 matching 10 bases. The clonotype comes from a female donor with breast cancer. Sequences were obtained from naive CD4+ T cells sorted from blood. Noted subset: naive CD4+ T cells, CD4+CD45RA+CD25-. Here the CDR3 DNA reads TGCGCCAGCAGTTTGGGACAGGGGAAGACCCAGTACTTC. Translation: CASSLGQGKTQYF.